This T cell receptor beta chain was documented in a study of blood T cell repertoires in COVID-19. Study at large: Samples taken during acute and convalescent COVID-19 were collected in the United States, Italy and Spain. PBMCs, B-cell-depleted T cells, or T cells were the source of the cDNA or gDNA that made up the material.

Original data processing: Reference gene primer amplification gave estimated nucleated cell counts. The repertoire was sequenced with immunoSEQ multiplex PCR; TCRdb's copy has only in-frame clones and lacks some. The V and J calls and clone size come from that table; D and trimming were worked out from the DNA. The sample lists about 150,000 clones, around 86% seen once, with 35% to 40% in the top ten. This CDR3 comprises 12 residues. The V end lost 8 bases, the J end lost 9 bases, and 14 bases lay between the germline ends. In its sample, this clone was seen once. Sequences were obtained from peripheral blood. This TCR was sampled from a man aged 50 to 60 who had recovered from COVID-19. The rearrangement joins TRBV12-3 or TRBV12-4 to TRBJ2-4; D is undetermined. The CDR3: CASGYQVFIQYF. CDR3 DNA: TGTGCCAGCGGATATCAGGTTTTCATTCAGTACTTC.